The TCR beta chain described here comes from a study of breast tumors, draining lymph nodes, adjacent tissues. Findings and limits, study-wide: Tumor TCR diversity was below lymph nodes but above nontumor tissue. Luminal-like breast cancer showed significantly greater tumor-nontumor repertoire similarity than basal-like breast cancer did. That most tumor T cells come from lymph nodes remained unproven.

TCRdb processed the multiplex PCR reads anew with MiXCR; each CDR3 protein has one entry. The table lists 150,000 to 200,000 distinct CDR3 sequences, 30% to 35% of them singletons. This clonotype was recorded many times. Its antigen is unknown. The lymph nodes were axillary draining lymph nodes from breast cancer patients. This TCR came from a female donor with breast cancer. Some clones in this sample may be carry-over from other donors' samples. The source material was axillary lymph node tissue.

This CDR3 is CASEGGPTDTQYF. The DNA for the CDR3 is TGTGCCAGCGAAGGGGGCCCCACAGATACGCAGTATTTT. The chain employs TRBV19 and TRBJ2-3; 7 nucleotides line up with TRBD1. Germline CDR1 and CDR2: LNHDA and SQIVND (reference sequence). V dropped 9 bases and J dropped 2; count of bases not matched to a gene: 5. The CDR3 extends over 13 amino acids.